Listed below are T cell receptor beta chains from one sample, sequenced in a study of cytomegalovirus exposure and HLA in healthy donors. Generated by immunoSEQ multiplex PCR, the TCRdb table keeps only in-frame clones and is missing some. Among approximately 81,000 clones listed, approximately 81% were seen once. The source material was PBMCs. These receptors were taken from a woman in her forties or fifties in good health and CMV-seropositive. Each CDR3 is given with its conserved first and last residue. Each record gives: J gene, V gene, clone size, D gene, CDR3 DNA, CDR3 protein. D genes are given only for firm matches. Rows may omit the clone size; those that give it use once, few, many or a size class.

TRBJ2-7	TRBV2	-	TRBD1	TGTGCCAGCAATCCGGGACAGTGGGGCTCCTACGAGCAGTACTTC	CASNPGQWGSYEQYF
TRBJ2-1	TRBV11-2	few	TRBD2	TGTGCCAGCAGCTATCATCACGGGACTAGCGGGAGTCGTGAGCAGTTCTTC	CASSYHHGTSGSREQFF
TRBJ2-7	TRBV27	-	TRBD1	TGTGCCAGCAGCACAGGGGCTTATCTAGTCTCCGAGCAGTACTTC	CASSTGAYLVSEQYF
TRBJ2-2	TRBV9	once	-	TGTGCCAGCAGCTTAAGACTAACCGGGGAGCTGTTTTTT	CASSLRLTGELFF
TRBJ2-3	TRBV29-1	-	TRBD2	TGCAGCGTTGAACCCAGCGGGATAGGCACAGATACGCAGTATTTT	CSVEPSGIGTDTQYF
TRBJ2-7	TRBV6-5	-	-	TGTGCCAGCAGCCGAGACCGGGACTCCTCCTACGAGCAGTACTTC	CASSRDRDSSYEQYF
TRBJ2-3	TRBV13	once	-	TGTGCCAGCAGTTTGAGAGGCACAGATACGCAGTATTTT	CASSLRGTDTQYF
TRBJ2-1	TRBV7-2	-	-	TGTGCCAGCAGCCCTCTCTCCTACAATGAGCAGTTCTTC	CASSPLSYNEQFF
TRBJ1-2	TRBV4-2	few	-	TGTGCCAGCAGCCCCAGGAACTATGGCTACACCTTC	CASSPRNYGYTF
TRBJ2-3	TRBV28	-	TRBD2	TGTGCCAGCATCTCGAGCGGGAGCAGGGGCACAGATACGCAGTATTTT	CASISSGSRGTDTQYF
TRBJ2-7	TRBV7-6	-	-	TGTGCCAGCAGCTTAGACTACCTCTCAGAGCAGTACTTC	CASSLDYLSEQYF
TRBJ2-6	TRBV9	-	-	TGTGCCAGCAGCCCTCTCGTCTCTGGGGCCAACGTCCTGACTTTC	CASSPLVSGANVLTF
TRBJ1-1	TRBV9	-	-	TGTGCCAGCAGCGTAGGCGACAGGTCCAAAGGGAGTGAAGCTTTCTTT	CASSVGDRSKGSEAFF
TRBJ2-2	TRBV19	-	-	TGTGCCAGTAGTTTGATGAGGGCCGGGGAGCTGTTTTTT	CASSLMRAGELFF
TRBJ2-7	TRBV27	-	TRBD1	TGTGCCAGCAGTACCGGACAGGGAATATCTCGCGAGCAGTACTTC	CASSTGQGISREQYF
TRBJ2-3	TRBV20-1	few	-	TGCAGTGCTGGTTTAGCAGATACGCAGTATTTT	CSAGLADTQYF
TRBJ2-2	TRBV5-6	once	-	TGTGCCAGCAGCTTGCCCCGGAGTCTTACACTCAACACCGGGGAGCTGTTTTTT	CASSLPRSLTLNTGELFF
TRBJ2-7	TRBV29-1	-	TRBD1	TGCAGCGTTGAAGGCCGGGACAGGGTCGGCGAGCAGTACTTC	CSVEGRDRVGEQYF
TRBJ2-2	TRBV5-1	few	TRBD2	TGCGCCAGCAGCTCGAGGACTAGCGGGAGGAAAGCCGGGGAGCTGTTTTTT	CASSSRTSGRKAGELFF